The rows below give T cell receptor beta chains drawn from one sample of a study of Ad26.COV2.S vaccination and SARS-CoV-2 variants. Profiling relied on immunoSEQ multiplex PCR, and the TCRdb table lists in-frame clones only, not all of them. This table holds roughly 250,000 clones, approximately 88% found once. The source was peripheral blood, collected in a trial of Ad26.COV2.S vaccine versus placebo. Source of these receptors: a person aged 18 to 65 who received the Ad26.COV2.S COVID-19 vaccine or a placebo. Each CDR3 is given with its conserved first and last residue. The D gene is left open where the match is weak. A row's size may be missing; if present it is once, few, many or a size class.

CDR3 protein,CDR3 DNA,J gene,V gene,clone size,D gene
CSSTYTGDGKNIQYF,TGCAGCTCTACGTATACAGGGGACGGCAAAAACATTCAGTACTTC,TRBJ2-4,TRBV29-1,.,TRBD1
CASKIAGGLYNEQFF,TGTGCCAGCAAAATAGCGGGAGGGCTCTACAATGAGCAGTTCTTC,TRBJ2-1,TRBV7-2,.,TRBD2
CASSYGDRDSYEQYF,TGTGCCAGCAGTTACGGGGACAGGGATTCCTACGAGCAGTACTTC,TRBJ2-7,TRBV6-5,once,TRBD1
CATSSGANVLTF,TGTGCCACCTCTTCTGGGGCCAACGTCCTGACTTTC,TRBJ2-6,TRBV12-3/TRBV12-4,.,.
CASSPTPGQGEPDTQYF,TGTGCCAGCTCACCCACCCCCGGACAGGGTGAACCAGATACGCAGTATTTT,TRBJ2-3,TRBV18,.,TRBD1
CASSPGGNTEAFF,TGTGCCAGTAGCCCCGGGGGAAACACTGAAGCTTTCTTT,TRBJ1-1,TRBV19,.,.
CSAGQSGSYNEQFF,TGCAGTGCCGGGCAGTCGGGCTCCTACAATGAGCAGTTCTTC,TRBJ2-1,TRBV29-1,.,.
CASSLRTGSGTEAFF,TGCGCCAGCAGCCTTCGGACAGGCTCGGGAACTGAAGCTTTCTTT,TRBJ1-1,TRBV5-1,few,TRBD1
CASSELVGTRYNEQFF,TGTGCCAGCAGTGAACTTGTTGGGACTAGGTACAATGAGCAGTTCTTC,TRBJ2-1,TRBV2,.,TRBD2
CASSLFHAGGNYGYTF,TGTGCCAGCAGCTTGTTCCACGCAGGAGGTAACTATGGCTACACCTTC,TRBJ1-2,TRBV5-5,few,.
CASSPEAERNTIYF,TGCGCCAGCAGCCCGGAGGCAGAGCGAAACACCATATATTTT,TRBJ1-3,TRBV4-1,.,.
CASSIERNQPQHF,TGTGCCAGTAGTATAGAAAGGAATCAGCCCCAGCATTTT,TRBJ1-5,TRBV19,.,.
CASSETGNQETQYF,TGTGCCAGCAGTGAAACAGGGAACCAAGAGACCCAGTACTTC,TRBJ2-5,TRBV2,.,.
CAGHRGGGYTF,TGTGCCGGACACAGGGGCGGTGGCTACACCTTC,TRBJ1-2,TRBV19,many,TRBD1
CASSNSQGAWEDNQPQHF,TGTGCCAGTAGTAACTCACAGGGGGCATGGGAGGATAATCAGCCCCAGCATTTT,TRBJ1-5,TRBV19,.,TRBD1
CASSPDGSRQYF,TGTGCCAGCAGTCCGGACGGATCAAGGCAGTACTTC,TRBJ2-7,TRBV28,.,.
CSVDRRDWGARGYTF,TGCAGCGTTGACAGGCGGGATTGGGGGGCTCGGGGCTACACCTTC,TRBJ1-2,TRBV29-1,.,.
CSTGGNTEAFF,TGCAGCACAGGAGGGAACACTGAAGCTTTCTTT,TRBJ1-1,TRBV29-1,.,.
CASRPHRDLGYEQYF,TGTGCCAGCAGGCCTCACAGGGACTTAGGCTACGAGCAGTACTTC,TRBJ2-7,TRBV3-1/TRBV3-2,.,.
CASSQALNSPLHF,TGTGCCAGCAGCCAAGCGTTGAATTCACCCCTCCACTTT,TRBJ1-6,TRBV14,.,.
CASSLWTGRGDSPLHF,TGCGCCAGCAGCCTCTGGACAGGGCGGGGGGATTCACCCCTCCACTTT,TRBJ1-6,TRBV5-1,.,TRBD1
CASGLVLGQGYNEQFF,TGTGCTAGTGGTTTGGTACTCGGACAGGGGTACAATGAGCAGTTCTTC,TRBJ2-1,TRBV12-5,.,TRBD1
CAWSVLETNEKLFF,TGTGCCTGGAGTGTCTTGGAGACTAATGAAAAACTGTTTTTT,TRBJ1-4,TRBV30,.,.
CASTGQGSYEQYF,TGTGCCAGCACGGGACAGGGCTCCTACGAGCAGTACTTC,TRBJ2-7,TRBV6-5,.,TRBD1
CASRGRDSYTEAFF,TGTGCCAGCAGGGGAAGGGACAGCTACACTGAAGCTTTCTTT,TRBJ1-1,TRBV3-1/TRBV3-2,.,TRBD1
CASSSTGTSYGYTF,TGTGCCAGTAGTTCTACCGGGACAAGCTATGGCTACACCTTC,TRBJ1-2,TRBV19,.,.
CASSLARAGAEAFF,TGTGCCAGCAGCTTAGCCCGGGCTGGGGCTGAAGCTTTCTTT,TRBJ1-1,TRBV11-2,once,.
CASSLMSATNEKLFF,TGTGCCAGCAGCTTAATGAGCGCAACTAATGAAAAACTGTTTTTT,TRBJ1-4,TRBV7-9,.,.
CASSGAGTVFNEQFF,TGTGCCAGCAGTGGAGCCGGGACAGTCTTCAATGAGCAGTTCTTC,TRBJ2-1,TRBV27,.,TRBD1
CASSRTGGTNEKLFF,TGTGCCAGCAGCCGTACGGGGGGAACTAATGAAAAACTGTTTTTT,TRBJ1-4,TRBV7-9,.,.
CASSQGGRGEKLFF,TGTGCCAGCAGCCAAGGGGGCCGGGGTGAAAAACTGTTTTTT,TRBJ1-4,TRBV27,.,TRBD1
CASRVLQGNGYTF,TGTGCCAGCAGGGTCCTACAGGGGAATGGCTACACCTTC,TRBJ1-2,TRBV2,.,TRBD1
CAISGGRGLSGKNIQYF,TGTGCCATCAGTGGTGGAAGGGGGCTGAGTGGCAAAAACATTCAGTACTTC,TRBJ2-4,TRBV10-3,.,TRBD1
CASSKQALTYEQYF,TGTGCCAGCAGTAAACAGGCGCTGACCTACGAGCAGTACTTC,TRBJ2-7,TRBV27,.,.
CASSKERDRVETQYF,TGTGCCAGCAGCAAAGAGAGGGACAGGGTTGAGACCCAGTACTTC,TRBJ2-5,TRBV21-1,.,.